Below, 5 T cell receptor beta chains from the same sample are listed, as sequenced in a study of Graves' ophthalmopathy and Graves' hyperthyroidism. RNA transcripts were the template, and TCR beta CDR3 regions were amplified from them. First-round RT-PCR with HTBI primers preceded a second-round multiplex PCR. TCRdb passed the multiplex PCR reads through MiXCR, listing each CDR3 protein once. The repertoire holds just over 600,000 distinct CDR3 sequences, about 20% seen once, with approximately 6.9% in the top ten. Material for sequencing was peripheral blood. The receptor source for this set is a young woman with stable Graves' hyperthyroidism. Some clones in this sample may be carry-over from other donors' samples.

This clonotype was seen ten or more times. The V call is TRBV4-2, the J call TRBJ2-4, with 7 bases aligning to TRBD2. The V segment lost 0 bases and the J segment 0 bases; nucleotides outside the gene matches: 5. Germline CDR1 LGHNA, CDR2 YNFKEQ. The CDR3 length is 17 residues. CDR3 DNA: TGTGCCAGCAGCCAAGAGTTTGGCGGGAGAGCCAAAAACATTCAGTACTTC. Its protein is CASSQEFGGRAKNIQYF.

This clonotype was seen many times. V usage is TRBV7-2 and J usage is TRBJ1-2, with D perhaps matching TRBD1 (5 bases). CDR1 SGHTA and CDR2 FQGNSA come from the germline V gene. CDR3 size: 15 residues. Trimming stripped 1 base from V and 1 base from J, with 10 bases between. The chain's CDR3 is CASSLVPGDNYGYTF. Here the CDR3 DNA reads TGTGCCAGCAGCTTAGTACCGGGGGATAACTATGGCTACACCTTC.

CDR3 nucleotides: TGTGCCAGCGACCGGGCGGCGGGAAAGGTTGTGAACACTGAAGCTTTCTTT. It translates to CASDRAAGKVVNTEAFF. The V and J genes are TRBV6-1 and TRBJ1-1; D unclear. Germline V gene sequence: CDR1 MNHNS, CDR2 SASEGT. The CDR3 is made up of 17 amino acids. V was cut by 8 bases and J by 0 bases, with 22 bases left in between.

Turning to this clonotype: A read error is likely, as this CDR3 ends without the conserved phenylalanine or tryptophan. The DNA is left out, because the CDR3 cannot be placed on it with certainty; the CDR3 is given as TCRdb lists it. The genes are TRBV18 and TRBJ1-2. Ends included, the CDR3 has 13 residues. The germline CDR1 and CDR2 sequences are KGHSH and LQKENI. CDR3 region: CASSPESNYGYSV.

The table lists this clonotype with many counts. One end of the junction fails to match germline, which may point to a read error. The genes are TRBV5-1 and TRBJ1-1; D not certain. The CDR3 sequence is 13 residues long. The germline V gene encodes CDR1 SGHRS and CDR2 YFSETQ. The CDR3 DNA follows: TGTGCCAGCAGTTTAGGCCGGGACACTGAAGCTTTCTTT. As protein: CASSLGRDTEAFF.